Sequencing of this TCR beta chain was carried out in a study of blood T cell repertoires in COVID-19. Across the whole study: Both acute and convalescent COVID-19 samples were obtained from the United States, Italy and Spain. T cells, B-cell-depleted T cells, or PBMCs supplied cDNA or gDNA.

Original handling: Counts of nucleated cells, estimated from reference gene primer amplification, were obtained. Profiled with immunoSEQ multiplex PCR; TCRdb holds only in-frame clones, not every one. That table supplies the V and J calls and clone size; D and trimming were determined from the DNA. The sample has under 150,000 clones, around three quarters seen once. This CDR3 is built from 14 residues. Per germline, CDR1 LNHDA and CDR2 SQIVND (reference sequence). The J segment lost 6 bases and the V segment lost 7 bases, leaving 12 bases of the junction unmatched. Sample: peripheral blood. The TCR was taken from a man aged 45-65 years with active or convalescent COVID-19. The rearrangement uses TRBV19 and TRBJ2-7; 7 nucleotides agree with TRBD2. CDR3 nucleotide sequence: TGTGCCAGTAACCCTAGCGGAAGGCGGGGCGAGCAGTACTTC. This codes for CASNPSGRRGEQYF.